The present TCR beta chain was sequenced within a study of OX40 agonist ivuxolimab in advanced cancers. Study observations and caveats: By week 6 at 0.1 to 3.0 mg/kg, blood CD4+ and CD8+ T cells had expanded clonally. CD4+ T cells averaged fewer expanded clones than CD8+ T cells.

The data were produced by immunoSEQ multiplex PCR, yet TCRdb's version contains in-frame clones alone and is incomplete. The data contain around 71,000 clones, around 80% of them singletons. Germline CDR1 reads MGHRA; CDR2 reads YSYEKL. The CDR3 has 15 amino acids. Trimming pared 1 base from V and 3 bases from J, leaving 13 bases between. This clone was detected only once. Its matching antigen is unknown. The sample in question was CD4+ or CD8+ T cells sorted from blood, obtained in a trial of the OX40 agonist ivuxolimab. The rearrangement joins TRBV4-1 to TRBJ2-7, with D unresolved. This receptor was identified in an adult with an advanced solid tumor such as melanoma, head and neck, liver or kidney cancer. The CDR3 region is CASSQGSAFGYEQYF. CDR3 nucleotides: TGCGCCAGCAGCCAAGGTTCTGCCTTTGGCTACGAGCAGTACTTC.